This TCR beta chain stems from a study of T cells in Graves' hyperthyroidism and ophthalmopathy (dated by TCRdb to about 2019). With regard to the full study: Peripheral blood samples were taken at the time of initial diagnosis, prior to any treatment. To identify distinguishing TCR V-J signatures, a discovery cohort of 90 to 100 patients was used, comprising 40 to 45 with Graves' ophthalmopathy and under 60 with stable Graves' hyperthyroidism. An independent validation cohort of around 19 hyperthyroidism patients and about 15 patients who later progressed to ophthalmopathy tested prospective prediction of ophthalmopathy. The approximately 100 discovery patients were divided at random into training and test sets in a 7:3 ratio. In six Graves' hyperthyroidism patients, the study also compared T-cell repertoires from thyroid tissue with T-cell repertoires from blood. Once sampling was done, hyperthyroidism patients were given methimazole at a starting dose of 30 mg daily, whereas ophthalmopathy patients were given high-dose intravenous methylprednisolone. According to the paper, TCR Vbeta CDR3 sequencing was carried out on 120 to 150 peripheral blood samples, which came from under 50 ophthalmopathy, 75 or so hyperthyroidism and approximately 17 progressor patients. Study-wide conclusions, independent of this receptor: In cross-validation, a model built on a 13 V-J signature told ophthalmopathy apart from stable hyperthyroidism with 87.88% sensitivity and around 84% specificity, and in testing the same model reached 80%/75%. No statistical method was used to fix the sample size in advance, and group allocation was not hidden from the investigators. In validation, progression to ophthalmopathy was predicted by the model with almost 71% sensitivity and roughly 76% specificity, a median of roughly 6 months before onset. Most expanded thyroid clonotypes (frequency above 0.001) were also detected in blood, a finding suggesting that blood repertoires may reflect thyroid immune responses.

The hyperthyroidism patients were between 18 and 65 years old and newly diagnosed, with a disease duration of less than 2 months. Patients with uncontrolled infections, other autoimmune diseases, pregnancy or lactation were excluded. Clinical symptoms, serum thyroxine and TRAb, thyroid ultrasound, and orbital computed tomography formed the basis for the diagnoses. Blood from progressor patients was collected at the time of first diagnosis with hyperthyroidism, before any ophthalmopathy symptoms had appeared. PBMCs were isolated from 7.5 to 10 ml of fresh peripheral blood by Ficoll-Paque density gradient centrifugation. Patients classed as progressors first received a Graves' hyperthyroidism diagnosis and then went on to develop ophthalmopathy during follow-up. Total RNA was extracted with Trizol reagent, and quality was checked on an Agilent 2100 Bioanalyzer. This clonotype was observed at least ten times. There is no known antigen for this receptor. There are no base qualities to consult, and no much larger clone falls within one base.

The TCR beta CDR3 regions were amplified from RNA transcripts. A first-round RT-PCR of the TCR CDR3 used the HTBI primer set with the Qiagen OneStep RT-PCR kit. The libraries were constructed in a second round of multiplex PCR and then size-selected and purified. The libraries were sequenced on an Illumina HiSeq2000 using paired-end 100 bp reads. As for how the authors treated the data: SOAPnuke was used to process the raw data, throwing out any read that contained adapters or uncalled bases, had a mean Phred below 15, or lacked an exact constant-primer or identifier match. High-quality paired reads were merged with COPE v1.2.5, and unique nucleotide sequences were defined as clonotypes. MiTCR v1.1 was used to align clonotypes to the IMGT TRBV, TRBD and TRBJ reference segments. Only V-J combinations with frequency above 0.0001, covering 99% to 99.2% of repertoires, were analysed. The TCS score was defined as the ratio of F50 (clonal expansion) to E x V (chaos), calculated using BLOSUM62-based TCRdist between CDR3 peptides within each V-J. Welch's t-statistics and random forest reduced just over 500 V-J features to fewer than 15, which were used in a naive Bayes classifier (R e1071). The public sequencing data were trimmed at Q25 with fastp and processed into clonotypes with MiXCR by TCRdb, which kept only in-frame beta chains. CDR3 protein sequences are deduplicated, and each keeps its most common genes and DNA. The V and J calls here are based on TCRdb, not the publication. This sample comprises around 280,000 distinct CDR3 sequences, 13% of them detected only once. The ten largest clones take up 7% to 8.5% of the sample.

Cut back by 5 bases and 6 bases, the V and J ends lie 15 bases apart. CDR1 and CDR2 (DFQATT, SNEGSKA) derive from the germline V gene (reference sequence). Spanning cysteine to phenylalanine, the CDR3 consists of 13 amino acids. The only DNA kept is the CDR3, 39 bases in frame from the first base. The chain links TRBV20-1 with TRBJ2-3; a confident D gene designation cannot be given. Material: blood. This TCR came from a woman between 25 and 40 years old with Graves' hyperthyroidism that later progressed to Graves' ophthalmopathy. The CDR3 reads as follows: CSAPLSIGDTQYF. The base sequence is TGCAGTGCTCCACTATCAATCGGGGATACGCAGTATTTT.